This record covers a single T cell receptor beta chain. No cognate antigen has been identified for it. Nothing much larger sits one base from this clone, and base qualities are not available. This sample is drawn from a study of blood T cell repertoires in COVID-19 (dated by TCRdb to 2018 to 2020). Describing the broader study: Samples covering the acute and convalescent phases of COVID-19 were provided by collaborators in the United States, Italy and Spain. Samples were obtained from the ongoing ImmuneRACE study (first 160 participants) and from about 1,300 subjects provided by 6 global collaborators. The material from the prospective study consisted of cDNA or gDNA derived from T cells, B-cell-depleted T cells, or PBMCs. The repertoires were released in a freely available public database meant as a resource for research on the immune response to SARS-CoV-2. Deeply sampled blood TCRbeta repertoires from subjects exposed to, actively infected with, or recovered from COVID-19 were included in the dataset. A de-identified subject ID, COVID-19 status, age in years and sex were almost always included in the sample metadata. Where HLA class I and class II types were available, the types were taken from metadata supplied by the sample provider, not from assay-based typing. On the study overall, not on this receptor specifically: How much clinical and demographic metadata was included differed by source and by participant, and the metadata was provided uncurated.

The immunoSEQ Assay, a bias-controlled multiplex PCR, was used to amplify TCRbeta CDR3 regions from genomic DNA. In the paper's pipeline: The number of nucleated cells in each sample was estimated by amplification of reference gene primers within the assay. To quantify the absolute abundance of each unique TCRbeta CDR3 rearrangement, sequence reads were collapsed and filtered. For each sample, productive Simpson clonality was calculated by taking the square root of Simpson's diversity index across productive rearrangements. TCRdb mirrors the immuneACCESS table, restricted to in-frame sequences. Some clones are absent from its copies; in checked studies, under half trace to an unresolved V gene, and the reason for the others is unknown. V, J and clone size derive from that table, while D and trimming were established from the DNA sequence. In all, the sample holds some 22,000 clones, and roughly 84% of those were seen once. The ten largest clonotypes hold around 46% of the sample.

From the cysteine through the phenylalanine, the CDR3 covers 14 amino acids. Just CDR3 DNA is preserved here, 42 bases in frame from base 1. Based on the germline V gene (reference sequence), the CDR1 and CDR2 sequences are GTSNPN and SVGIG. The trim is 1 base for V and 5 bases for J, with a gap of 14 bases between the germline ends. Collaborating institutions collected whole blood in K2EDTA tubes following their own protocols. For TCRbeta analysis, collaborators shipped samples in one of three forms: frozen whole blood, isolated PBMCs, or DNA extracted from either of those sample types. Sequenced: peripheral blood. Here the chain combines TRBV30 and TRBJ2-5; too little of a D gene remains to name it. The clonotype comes from a man aged 65 to 79 with acute or convalescent COVID-19. The CDR3 region has the sequence CAWSGTESSETQYF. The nucleotides read TGTGCCTGGAGTGGTACAGAATCTTCGGAGACCCAGTACTTC.